The T cell receptor (beta chain) under discussion was sequenced for a study of blood T cell repertoires in COVID-19. This CDR3 is built from 17 residues. CDR1 SGHTS and CDR2 YDEGEE come from the germline V gene. V shed 0 bases and J shed 2 bases, with 14 bases lying between them. Sequenced by immunoSEQ multiplex PCR; TCRdb stores in-frame clones only, minus some. The data show under 250,000 clones, roughly 89% seen once. The sequenced material came from PBMCs or T cells enriched from blood (not recorded which). V is TRBV5-8 and J is TRBJ1-4; D may be TRBD1 (5 bases). The sequence came from a woman under 40 with acute COVID-19. The CDR3 DNA reads TGTGCCAGCAGCTTGGTTCTTCAGGGTTCGACTAATGAAAAACTGTTTTTT. Translating it yields CASSLVLQGSTNEKLFF. The full variable domain, rest sourced from reference TRBV5-8 and TRBJ1-4, is EAGVTQSPTHLIKTRGQQATLRCSPISGHTSVYWYQQALGLGLQFLLWYDEGEERNRGNFPPRFSGRQFPNYSSELNVNALELEDSALYLCASSLVLQGSTNEKLFFGSGTQLSVL.